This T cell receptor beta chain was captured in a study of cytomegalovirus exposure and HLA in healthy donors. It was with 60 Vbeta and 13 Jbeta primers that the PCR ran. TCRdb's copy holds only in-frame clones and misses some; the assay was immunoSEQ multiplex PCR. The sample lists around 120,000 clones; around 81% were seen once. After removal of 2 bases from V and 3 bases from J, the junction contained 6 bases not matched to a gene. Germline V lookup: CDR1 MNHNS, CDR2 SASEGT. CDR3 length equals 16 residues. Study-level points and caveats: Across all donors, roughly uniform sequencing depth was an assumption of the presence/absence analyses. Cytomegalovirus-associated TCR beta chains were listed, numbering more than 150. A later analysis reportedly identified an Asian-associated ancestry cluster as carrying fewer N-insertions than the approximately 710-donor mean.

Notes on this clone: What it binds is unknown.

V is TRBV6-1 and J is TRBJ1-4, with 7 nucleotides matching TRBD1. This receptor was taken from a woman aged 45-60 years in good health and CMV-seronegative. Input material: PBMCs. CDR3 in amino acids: CASSEFAGQPNEKLFF. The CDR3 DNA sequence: TGTGCCAGCAGTGAATTCGCGGGACAGCCTAATGAAAAACTGTTTTTT.